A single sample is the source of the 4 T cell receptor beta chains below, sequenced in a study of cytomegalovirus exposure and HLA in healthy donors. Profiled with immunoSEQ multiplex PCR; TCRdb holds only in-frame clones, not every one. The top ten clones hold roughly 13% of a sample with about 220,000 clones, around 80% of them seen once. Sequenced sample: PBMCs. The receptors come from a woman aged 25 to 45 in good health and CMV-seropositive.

The CDR3 loop reads CASSEVGENTEAFF. CDR3 coding DNA: TGTGCCAGCAGTGAAGTGGGTGAGAACACTGAAGCTTTCTTT. The rearrangement joins TRBV2 to TRBJ1-1; no clear D gene. The CDR3 is 14 amino acids. Trimming took 1 base from V and 1 from J, leaving 7 bases between them. Germline V gene data show CDR1 as SNHLY and CDR2 as FYNNEI.

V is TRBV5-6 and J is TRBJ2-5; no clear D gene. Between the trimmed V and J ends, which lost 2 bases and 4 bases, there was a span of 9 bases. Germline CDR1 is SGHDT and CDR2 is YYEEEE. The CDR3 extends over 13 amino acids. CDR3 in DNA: TGTGCCAGCAGCTTCATGGGTTCAGAGACCCAGTACTTC. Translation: CASSFMGSETQYF.

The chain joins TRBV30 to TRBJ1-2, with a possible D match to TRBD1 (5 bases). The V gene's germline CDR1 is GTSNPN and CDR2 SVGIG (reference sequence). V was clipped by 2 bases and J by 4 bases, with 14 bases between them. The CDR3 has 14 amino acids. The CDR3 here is CAWSSGLFTYGYTF. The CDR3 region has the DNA TGTGCCTGGAGTTCGGGGCTATTTACCTATGGCTACACCTTC.

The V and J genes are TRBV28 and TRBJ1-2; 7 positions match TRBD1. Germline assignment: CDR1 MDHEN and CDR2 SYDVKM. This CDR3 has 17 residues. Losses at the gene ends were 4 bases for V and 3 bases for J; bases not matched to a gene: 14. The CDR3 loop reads CASSSIITGQSHYGYTF. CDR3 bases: TGTGCCAGCAGTTCAATTATTACGGGACAGTCTCACTATGGCTACACCTTC.